This T cell receptor beta chain was documented in a study of long-term antiretroviral therapy in people with HIV. The CDR3 totals 12 residues. Germline values: CDR1 ENHRY, CDR2 SYGVKD. V lost 2 bases, J lost 5 bases, and 6 bases lay in between. An immunoSEQ assay, version v3.0, was performed at survey level. Data came from immunoSEQ multiplex PCR; TCRdb stores just in-frame clones and leaves some out. The repertoire holds fewer than 40,000 clones, with 80% to 90% as singletons. In regard to this clone: The antigen is unknown.

Broader study findings: Across all time points, the repertoire was dominated by clones that expanded before ART. Controls showed broader CDR3 length ranges than did the HIV repertoires.

The chain uses TRBV10-3 and TRBJ1-2; D uncertain. This specimen consisted of unsorted PBMCs, obtained 1.2 years after starting antiretroviral therapy. The clonotype comes from a woman aged 45-65 years with HIV. The CDR3 loop reads CAISEGYYGYTF. CDR3 bases: TGTGCCATCAGTGAGGGGTATTATGGCTACACCTTC.